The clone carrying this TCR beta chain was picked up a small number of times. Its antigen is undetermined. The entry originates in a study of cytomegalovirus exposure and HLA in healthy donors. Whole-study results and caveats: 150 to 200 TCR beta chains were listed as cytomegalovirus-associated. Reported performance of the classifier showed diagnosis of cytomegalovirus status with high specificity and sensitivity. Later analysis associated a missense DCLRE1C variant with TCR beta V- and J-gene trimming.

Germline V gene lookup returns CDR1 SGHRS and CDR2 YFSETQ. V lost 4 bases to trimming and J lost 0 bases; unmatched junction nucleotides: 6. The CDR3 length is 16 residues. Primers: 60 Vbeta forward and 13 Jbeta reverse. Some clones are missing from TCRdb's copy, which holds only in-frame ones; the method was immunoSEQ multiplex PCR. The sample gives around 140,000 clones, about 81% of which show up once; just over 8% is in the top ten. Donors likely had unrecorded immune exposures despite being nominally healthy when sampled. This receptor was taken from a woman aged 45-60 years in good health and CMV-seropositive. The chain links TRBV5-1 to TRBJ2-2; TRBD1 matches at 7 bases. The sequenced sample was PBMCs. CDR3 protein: CASSPMTGSNTGELFF. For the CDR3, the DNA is TGCGCCAGCAGCCCGATGACAGGGTCGAACACCGGGGAGCTGTTTTTT.